The 5 T cell receptor beta chains listed next were all sequenced from one sample in a study of blood T cell repertoires in COVID-19. Profiled with immunoSEQ multiplex PCR; TCRdb holds only in-frame clones, not every one. The table records about 370,000 clones, around 90% of them present only once. Sequencing was carried out using peripheral blood. These receptors were obtained from a woman aged 30 to 39 with COVID-19, enrolled during active disease.

This rearrangement joins TRBV7-8 to TRBJ1-5; the D is unclear. Germline V gene lookup returns CDR1 SGHVS and CDR2 FQNEAQ. The ends were cut back, 3 bases at V and 7 bases at J, with 13 bases in the middle. The CDR3 is made up of 14 amino acids. Here the CDR3 DNA reads TGTGCCAGCAGCTTCGGGGAGAGAGGGCAGCCCCAGCATTTT. It is translated as CASSFGERGQPQHF.

The rearrangement joins TRBV7-9 to TRBJ2-3; D may be TRBD2 (6 bases). Trimming removed 1 base at V and 6 bases at J, with 14 bases between. Per germline, CDR1 SEHNR and CDR2 FQNEAQ (reference sequence). The CDR3 runs to 15 residues. The CDR3 region is CASSLEWGEVDTQYF. As DNA, the CDR3 is TGTGCCAGCAGCTTAGAATGGGGGGAAGTGGATACGCAGTATTTT.

The chain couples TRBV4-3 to TRBJ2-1, with D tentatively TRBD1 (6 bases). This CDR3 is built from 16 residues. Trimming stripped 2 bases from V and 1 base from J, with 12 bases between. The germline V gene has CDR1 LGHNA and CDR2 YSLEER. In DNA form, the CDR3 reads TGCGCCAGCAGCCAACAGACAGGCCCTTCCTACAATGAGCAGTTCTTC. Protein sequence: CASSQQTGPSYNEQFF.

This rearrangement joins TRBV7-9 to TRBJ1-2; a weak D match, TRBD1 (6 bases). V dropped 8 bases and J dropped 6 bases, with 13 bases sitting between them. This CDR3 contains 12 residues. Germline values: CDR1 SEHNR, CDR2 FQNEAQ (reference sequence). The CDR3 spells CASVLDSDGYTF. CDR3 in DNA: TGTGCCAGCGTATTGGACAGCGATGGCTACACCTTC.

This rearrangement joins TRBV12-3 or TRBV12-4 to TRBJ1-1; weak D call: TRBD1 (6 bases). Trimming removed 5 bases at V and 3 bases at J, with 10 bases between. There are 13 residues in the CDR3. The CDR3 protein is CASSPGVYTEAFF. In nucleotides, the CDR3 is TGTGCCAGCAGTCCAGGGGTTTACACTGAAGCTTTCTTT.